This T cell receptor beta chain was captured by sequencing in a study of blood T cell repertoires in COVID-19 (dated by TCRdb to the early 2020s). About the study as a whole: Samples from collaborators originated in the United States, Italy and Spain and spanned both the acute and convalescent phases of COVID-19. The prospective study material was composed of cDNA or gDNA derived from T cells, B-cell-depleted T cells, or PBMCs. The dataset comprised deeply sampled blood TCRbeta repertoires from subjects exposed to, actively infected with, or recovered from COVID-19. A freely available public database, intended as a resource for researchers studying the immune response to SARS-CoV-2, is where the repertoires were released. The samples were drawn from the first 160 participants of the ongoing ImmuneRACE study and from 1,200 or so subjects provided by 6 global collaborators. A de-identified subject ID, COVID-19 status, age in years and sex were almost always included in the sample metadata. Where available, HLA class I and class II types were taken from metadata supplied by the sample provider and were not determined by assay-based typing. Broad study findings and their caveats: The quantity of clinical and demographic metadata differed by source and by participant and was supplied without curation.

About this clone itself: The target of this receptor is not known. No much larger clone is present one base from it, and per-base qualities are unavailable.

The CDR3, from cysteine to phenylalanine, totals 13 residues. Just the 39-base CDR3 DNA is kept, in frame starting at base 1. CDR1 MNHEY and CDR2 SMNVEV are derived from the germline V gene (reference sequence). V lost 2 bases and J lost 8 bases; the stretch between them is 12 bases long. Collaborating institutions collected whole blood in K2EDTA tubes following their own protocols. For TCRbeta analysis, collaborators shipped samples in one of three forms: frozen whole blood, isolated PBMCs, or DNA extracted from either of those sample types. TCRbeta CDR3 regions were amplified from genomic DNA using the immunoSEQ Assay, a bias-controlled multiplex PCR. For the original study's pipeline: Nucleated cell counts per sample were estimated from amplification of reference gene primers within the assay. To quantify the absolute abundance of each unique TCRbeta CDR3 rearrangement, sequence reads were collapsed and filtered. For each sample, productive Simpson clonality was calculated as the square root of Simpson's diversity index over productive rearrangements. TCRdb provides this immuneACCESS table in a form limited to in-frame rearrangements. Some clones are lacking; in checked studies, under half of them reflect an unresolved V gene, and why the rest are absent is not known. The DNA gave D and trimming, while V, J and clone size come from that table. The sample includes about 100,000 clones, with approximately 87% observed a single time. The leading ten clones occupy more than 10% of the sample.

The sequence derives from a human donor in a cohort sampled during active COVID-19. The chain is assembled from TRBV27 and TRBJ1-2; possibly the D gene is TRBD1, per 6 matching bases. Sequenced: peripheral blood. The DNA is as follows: TGTGCCAGCAGTTTAAGGGGGGGCCGGGGCTACACCTTC. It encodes CASSLRGGRGYTF.